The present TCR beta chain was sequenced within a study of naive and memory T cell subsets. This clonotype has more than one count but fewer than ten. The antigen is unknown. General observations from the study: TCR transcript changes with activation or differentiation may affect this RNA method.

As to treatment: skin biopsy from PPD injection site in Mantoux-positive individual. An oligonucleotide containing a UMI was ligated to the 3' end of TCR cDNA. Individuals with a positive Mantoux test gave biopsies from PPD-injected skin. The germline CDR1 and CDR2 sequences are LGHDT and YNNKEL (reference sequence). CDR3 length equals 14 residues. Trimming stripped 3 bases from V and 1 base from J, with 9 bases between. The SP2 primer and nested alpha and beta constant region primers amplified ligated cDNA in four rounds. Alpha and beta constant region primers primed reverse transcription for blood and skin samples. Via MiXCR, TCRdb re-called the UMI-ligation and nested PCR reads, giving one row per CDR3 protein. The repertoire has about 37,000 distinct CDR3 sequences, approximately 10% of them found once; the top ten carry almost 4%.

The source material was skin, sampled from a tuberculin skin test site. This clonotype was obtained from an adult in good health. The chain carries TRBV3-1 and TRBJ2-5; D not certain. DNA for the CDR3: TGTGCCAGCAGCCATTGGTCTTCCCAAGAGACCCAGTACTTC. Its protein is CASSHWSSQETQYF.